This T cell receptor (beta chain) is drawn from a study of cytomegalovirus exposure and HLA in healthy donors. CDR1 and CDR2 from the germline V gene are MNHNS and SASEGT. The length of the CDR3 is 15 residues. Trimming at V came to 6 bases and at J to 2 bases, leaving 6 bases not matched to a gene. The PCR contained 60 Vbeta and 13 Jbeta primers. Original methodology: As a later analysis found, there were approximately 80 million unique TCR beta chains, of which approximately 10 million were shared. The protocol was immunoSEQ multiplex PCR, while the TCRdb copy is restricted to in-frame clones and leaves out a portion. For V, J and clone size, that table is used; D and trimming come from the DNA. The sample lists more than 100,000 clones, over 80% occurring once.

The rearrangement joins TRBV6-1 to TRBJ1-2, with 10 bases that match TRBD1. The source is a man aged 45-65 years in good health and CMV-seronegative. Sequenced: PBMCs. The CDR3 spells CASSPGQGRNYGYTF. CDR3 DNA: TGTGCCAGCAGCCCGGGACAGGGGAGAAACTATGGCTACACCTTC.